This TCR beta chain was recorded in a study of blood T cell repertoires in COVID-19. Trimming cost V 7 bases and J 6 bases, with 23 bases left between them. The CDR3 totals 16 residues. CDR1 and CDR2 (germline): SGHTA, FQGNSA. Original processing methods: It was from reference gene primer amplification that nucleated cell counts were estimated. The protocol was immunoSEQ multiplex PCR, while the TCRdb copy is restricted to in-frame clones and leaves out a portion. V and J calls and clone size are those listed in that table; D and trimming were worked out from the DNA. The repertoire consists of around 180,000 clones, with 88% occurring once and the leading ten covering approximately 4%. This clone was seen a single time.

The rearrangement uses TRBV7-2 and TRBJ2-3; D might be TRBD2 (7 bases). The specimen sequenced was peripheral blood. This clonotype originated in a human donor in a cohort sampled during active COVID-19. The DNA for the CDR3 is TGTGCCAGCAATAATAACCCCCCGGGGAGGGGGGATACGCAGTATTTT. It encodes CASNNNPPGRGDTQYF.